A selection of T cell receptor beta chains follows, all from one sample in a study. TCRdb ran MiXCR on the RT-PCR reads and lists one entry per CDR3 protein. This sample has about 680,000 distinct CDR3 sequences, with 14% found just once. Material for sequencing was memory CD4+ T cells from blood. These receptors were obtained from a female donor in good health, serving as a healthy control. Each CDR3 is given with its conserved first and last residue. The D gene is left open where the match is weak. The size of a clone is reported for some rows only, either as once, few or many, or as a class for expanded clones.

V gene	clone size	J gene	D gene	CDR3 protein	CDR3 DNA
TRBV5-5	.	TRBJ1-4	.	CASSNSNEKLFF	TGTGCCAGCAGTAACAGTAATGAAAAACTGTTTTTT
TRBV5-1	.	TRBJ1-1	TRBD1	CASSLEVRGQWGTEAFF	TGCGCCAGCAGCTTGGAGGTCAGGGGGCAATGGGGCACTGAAGCTTTCTTT
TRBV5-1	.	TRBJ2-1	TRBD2	CASSKSTSGINNEQFF	TGCGCCAGCAGCAAATCGACTAGCGGGATAAACAATGAGCAGTTCTTC
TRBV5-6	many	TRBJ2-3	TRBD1	CASSSGQGFFADTQYF	TGTGCCAGCAGCTCCGGACAGGGTTTTTTCGCAGATACGCAGTATTTT
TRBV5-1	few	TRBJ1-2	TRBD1	CASSPQGEHYGYTF	TGCGCCAGCAGCCCCCAGGGGGAACACTATGGCTACACCTTC
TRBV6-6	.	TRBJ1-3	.	CASSPSLGSGNTIYF	TGTGCCAGCAGCCCCTCTCTGGGCTCTGGAAACACCATATATTTT
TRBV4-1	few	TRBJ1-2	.	CASSQDFDPYSSGYTF	TGCGCCAGCAGCCAAGATTTCGACCCCTATAGTTCCGGCTACACCTTC
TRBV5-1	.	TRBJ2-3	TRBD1	CASSPLTGPNTQYF	TGCGCCAGCAGCCCACTGACAGGGCCAAATACGCAGTATTTT
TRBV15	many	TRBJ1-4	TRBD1	CATSARQGRNEKLFF	TGTGCCACCAGCGCCAGACAGGGCCGAAATGAAAAACTGTTTTTT
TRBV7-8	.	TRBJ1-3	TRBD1	CASSLEGQVSSGNTIYF	TGTGCCAGCAGCTTAGAGGGACAGGTATCCTCTGGAAACACCATATATTTT
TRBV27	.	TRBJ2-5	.	CASSRLKETQYF	TGTGCCAGCAGTCGCCTCAAAGAGACCCAGTACTTC
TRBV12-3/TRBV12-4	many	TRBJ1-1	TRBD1	CASSTGVTTEAFF	TGTGCCAGCAGTACAGGGGTTACCACTGAAGCTTTCTTT
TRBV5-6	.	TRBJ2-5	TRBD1	CASSLRRGQDRNQGSTQYF	TGTGCCAGCAGCTTACGCCGGGGACAGGACAGGAACCAGGGGTCGACCCAGTACTTC
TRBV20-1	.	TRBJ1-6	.	CSADRGGRALHF	TGCAGTGCTGACCGGGGGGGTAGGGCCCTCCACTTT
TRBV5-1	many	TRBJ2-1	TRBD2	CASSFGTSGRGRNEQFF	TGCGCCAGCAGCTTTGGGACTAGCGGGCGTGGTAGGAATGAGCAGTTCTTC
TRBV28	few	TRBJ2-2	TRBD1	CASSLWGQGNTGELFF	TGTGCCAGCAGTTTATGGGGACAGGGGAACACCGGGGAGCTGTTTTTT
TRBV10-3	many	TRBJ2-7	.	CAITQGVEQYF	TGTGCCATCACCCAAGGGGTCGAGCAGTACTTC
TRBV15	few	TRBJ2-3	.	CATSRDPDSTDTQYF	TGTGCCACCAGCAGAGATCCGGACAGCACAGATACGCAGTATTTT
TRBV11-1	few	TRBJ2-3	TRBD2	CASSLLAGGSDTQYF	TGTGCCAGCAGCTTACTAGCGGGAGGCTCAGATACGCAGTATTTT
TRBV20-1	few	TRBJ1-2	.	CSASRKNRASGYTF	TGCAGTGCTAGCCGAAAAAACAGGGCGAGCGGCTACACCTTC
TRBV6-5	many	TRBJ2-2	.	CASRLPSTGELFF	TGTGCCAGCAGACTACCCAGCACCGGGGAGCTGTTTTTT
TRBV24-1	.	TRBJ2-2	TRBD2	CATSDLQGSSGSKLNTGELFF	TGTGCCACCAGTGATTTGCAAGGGTCTAGCGGGAGCAAGTTGAACACCGGGGAGCTGTTTTTT
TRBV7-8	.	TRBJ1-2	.	CASSTQGLYYGYTF	TGTGCCAGCAGCACGCAGGGGCTGTACTATGGCTACACCTTC
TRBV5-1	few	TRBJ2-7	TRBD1	CASSTDRGRYEQYF	TGCGCCAGCAGCACGGACAGGGGGCGCTACGAGCAGTACTTC
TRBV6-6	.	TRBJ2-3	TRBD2	CASSYHSGRGTDTQYF	TGTGCCAGCAGTTACCACAGCGGGAGGGGCACAGATACGCAGTATTTT
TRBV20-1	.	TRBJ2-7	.	CSAPPGRGIHEQYF	TGCAGTGCTCCCCCGGGGAGGGGGATTCACGAGCAGTACTTC
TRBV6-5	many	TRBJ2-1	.	CASSSPRTKGDEQFF	TGTGCCAGCAGTTCCCCCCGGACAAAGGGCGATGAGCAGTTCTTC
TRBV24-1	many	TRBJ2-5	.	CATSAIMGKGAETQYF	TGTGCCACCAGTGCAATCATGGGTAAAGGGGCAGAGACCCAGTACTTC
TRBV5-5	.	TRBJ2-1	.	CASSLANRNEQFF	TGTGCCAGCAGCTTGGCCAATCGAAATGAGCAGTTCTTC
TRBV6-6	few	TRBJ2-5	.	CASSYVAGKETQYF	TGTGCCAGCAGTTACGTGGCGGGAAAAGAGACCCAGTACTTC
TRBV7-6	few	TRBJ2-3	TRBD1	CASSRQGANTDTQYF	TGTGCCAGCAGCCGACAGGGGGCTAACACAGATACGCAGTATTTT
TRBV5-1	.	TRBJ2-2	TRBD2	CASSLGLAGDYTGELFF	TGCGCCAGCAGCTTGGGACTAGCGGGAGACTACACCGGGGAGCTGTTTTTT
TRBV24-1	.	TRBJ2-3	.	CATSSPDTQYF	TGTGCCACCAGTAGTCCCGATACGCAGTATTTT
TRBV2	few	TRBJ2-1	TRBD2	CASSEGLAGGLQFF	TGTGCCAGCAGTGAAGGACTAGCGGGAGGGTTGCAGTTCTTC
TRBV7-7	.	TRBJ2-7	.	CASSPASTPPYEQYF	TGTGCCAGCAGCCCAGCAAGTACCCCCCCCTACGAGCAGTACTTC
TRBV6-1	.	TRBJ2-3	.	CASSEYRIPTDTQYF	TGTGCCAGCAGTGAATATCGGATCCCCACAGATACGCAGTATTTT
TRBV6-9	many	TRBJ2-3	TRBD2	CASSETSGGADTQYF	TGTGCCAGCAGTGAGACTAGCGGGGGGGCGGATACGCAGTATTTT
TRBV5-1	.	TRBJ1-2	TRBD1	CASSDEPGTAEFNYGYTF	TGCGCCAGCAGCGACGAACCCGGGACAGCGGAATTTAACTATGGCTACACCTTC
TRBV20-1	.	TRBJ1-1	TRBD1	CSADYRGRGDTEAFF	TGCAGTGCTGATTACAGGGGGCGCGGCGACACTGAAGCTTTCTTT
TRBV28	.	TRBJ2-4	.	CASSLGTTKNIQYF	TGTGCCAGCAGTTTGGGGACAACCAAAAACATTCAGTACTTC
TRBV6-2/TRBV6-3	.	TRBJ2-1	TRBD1	CASSYGSLGRGQVEQFF	TGTGCCAGCAGTTACGGTAGTTTAGGCAGGGGGCAGGTTGAGCAGTTCTTC
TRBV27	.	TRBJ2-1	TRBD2	CASRQGLAGGGEQFF	TGTGCCAGCAGACAGGGACTAGCGGGAGGAGGTGAGCAGTTCTTC
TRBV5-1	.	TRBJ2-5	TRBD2	CASSFGLAGQETQYF	TGCGCCAGCAGCTTTGGGCTAGCGGGGCAAGAGACCCAGTATTTC